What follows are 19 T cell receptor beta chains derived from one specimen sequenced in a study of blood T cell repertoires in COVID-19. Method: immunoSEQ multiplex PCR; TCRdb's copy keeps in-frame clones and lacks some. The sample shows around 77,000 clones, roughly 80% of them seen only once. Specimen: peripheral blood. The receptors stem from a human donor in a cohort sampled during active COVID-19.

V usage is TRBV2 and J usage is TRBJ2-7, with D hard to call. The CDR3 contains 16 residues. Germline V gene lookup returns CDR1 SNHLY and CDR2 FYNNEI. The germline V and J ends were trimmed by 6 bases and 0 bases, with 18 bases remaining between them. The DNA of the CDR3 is TGTGCCAGCAGGGGTAGACAAGGCCTCCACTCCTACGAGCAGTACTTC. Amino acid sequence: CASRGRQGLHSYEQYF.

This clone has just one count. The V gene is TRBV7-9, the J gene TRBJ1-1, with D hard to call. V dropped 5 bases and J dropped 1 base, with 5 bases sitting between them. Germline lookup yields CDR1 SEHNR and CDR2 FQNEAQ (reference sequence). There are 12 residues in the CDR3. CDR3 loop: CASSQRNTEAFF. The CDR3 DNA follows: TGTGCCAGCAGCCAGCGGAACACTGAAGCTTTCTTT.

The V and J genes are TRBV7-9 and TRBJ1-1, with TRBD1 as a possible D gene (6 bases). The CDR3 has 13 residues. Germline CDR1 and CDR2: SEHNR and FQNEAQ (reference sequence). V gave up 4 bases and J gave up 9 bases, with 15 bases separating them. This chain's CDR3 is CASSSRDILKAFF. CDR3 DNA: TGTGCCAGCAGCTCTCGGGACATCCTGAAAGCTTTCTTT. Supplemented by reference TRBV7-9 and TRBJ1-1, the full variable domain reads DTGVSQNPRHKITKRGQNVTFRCDPISEHNRLYWYRQTLGQGPEFLTYFQNEAQLEKSRLLSDRFSAERPKGSFSTLEIQRTEQGDSAMYLCASSSRDILKAFFGQGTRLTVV.

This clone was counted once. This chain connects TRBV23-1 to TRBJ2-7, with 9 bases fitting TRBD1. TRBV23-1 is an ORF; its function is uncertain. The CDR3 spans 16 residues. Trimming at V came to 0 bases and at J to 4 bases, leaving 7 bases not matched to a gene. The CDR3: CASSQSRQGGIYEQYF. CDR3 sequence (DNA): TGCGCCAGCAGTCAATCGAGACAGGGGGGGATTTACGAGCAGTACTTC.

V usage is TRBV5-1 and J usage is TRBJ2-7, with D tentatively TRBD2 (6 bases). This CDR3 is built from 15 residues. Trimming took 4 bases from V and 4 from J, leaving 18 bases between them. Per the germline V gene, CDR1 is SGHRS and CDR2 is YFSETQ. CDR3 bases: TGCGCCAGCAGCCGCCTGGGGATAGGAGGGTACGAGCAGTACTTC. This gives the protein CASSRLGIGGYEQYF.

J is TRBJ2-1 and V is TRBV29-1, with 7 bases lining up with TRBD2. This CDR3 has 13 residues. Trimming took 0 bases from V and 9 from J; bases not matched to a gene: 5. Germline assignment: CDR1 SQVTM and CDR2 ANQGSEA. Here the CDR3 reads CSVEDRLAGEQFF. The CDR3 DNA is TGCAGCGTTGAAGATCGGTTAGCGGGTGAGCAGTTCTTC.

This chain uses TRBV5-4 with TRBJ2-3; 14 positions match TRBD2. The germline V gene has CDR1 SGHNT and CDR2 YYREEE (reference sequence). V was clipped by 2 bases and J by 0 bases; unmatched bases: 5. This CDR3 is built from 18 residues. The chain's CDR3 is CASSFRLAGGASTDTQYF. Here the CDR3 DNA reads TGTGCCAGCAGCTTTCGACTAGCGGGGGGGGCTAGCACAGATACGCAGTATTTT.

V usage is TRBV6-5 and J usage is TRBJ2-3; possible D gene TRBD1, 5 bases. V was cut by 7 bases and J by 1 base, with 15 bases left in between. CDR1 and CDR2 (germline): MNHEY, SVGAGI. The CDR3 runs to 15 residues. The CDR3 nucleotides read TGTGCCAGCACCCCAGCAGGGTCTGGCACAGATACGCAGTATTTT. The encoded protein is CASTPAGSGTDTQYF.

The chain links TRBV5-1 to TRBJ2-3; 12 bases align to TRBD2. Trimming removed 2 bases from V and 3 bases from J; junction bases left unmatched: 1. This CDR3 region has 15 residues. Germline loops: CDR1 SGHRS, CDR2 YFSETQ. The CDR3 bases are TGCGCCAGCAGCTTCACTAGCGGGGGGACAGATACGCAGTATTTT. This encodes CASSFTSGGTDTQYF.

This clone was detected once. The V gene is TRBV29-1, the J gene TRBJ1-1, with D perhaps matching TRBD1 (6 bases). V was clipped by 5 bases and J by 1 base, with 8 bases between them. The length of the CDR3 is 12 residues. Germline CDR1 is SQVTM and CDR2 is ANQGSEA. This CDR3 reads CSVSTGNTEAFF. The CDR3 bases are TGCAGCGTTTCGACAGGGAACACTGAAGCTTTCTTT.

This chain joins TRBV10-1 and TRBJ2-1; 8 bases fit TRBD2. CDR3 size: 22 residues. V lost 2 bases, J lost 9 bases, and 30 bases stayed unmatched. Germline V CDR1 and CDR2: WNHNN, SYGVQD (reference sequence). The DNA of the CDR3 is TGCGCCAGCAGTGAGGCGATGCCAGCCCAGGGACCAGGGGAGGGCGGGGGGCGTGAGCAGTTCTTC. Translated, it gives CASSEAMPAQGPGEGGGREQFF.

This CDR3 reads CASSYGAGVGYGYTF. In nucleotides, the CDR3 is TGTGCCAGCAGCTATGGGGCGGGGGTAGGCTATGGCTACACCTTC. The chain employs TRBV9 and TRBJ1-2, with TRBD1 as a possible D gene (5 bases). The length of the CDR3 is 15 residues. Germline V gene sequence: CDR1 SGDLS, CDR2 YYNGEE. The ends were cut back, 4 bases at V and 4 bases at J, with 17 bases in the middle.

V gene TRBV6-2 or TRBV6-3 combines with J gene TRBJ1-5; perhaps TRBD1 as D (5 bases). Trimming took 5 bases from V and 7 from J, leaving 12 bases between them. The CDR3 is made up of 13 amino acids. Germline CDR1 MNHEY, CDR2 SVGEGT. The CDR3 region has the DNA TGTGCCAGCAGTGACAGTTCTCACCAGCCCCAGCATTTT. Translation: CASSDSSHQPQHF.

In DNA form, the CDR3 reads TGCGCCAGCAGCCTCACCGGGACAGGGGCTTCACCCCTCCACTTT. It yields the protein CASSLTGTGASPLHF. V and J are TRBV5-1 and TRBJ1-6; 10 bases map to TRBD1. V trimming: 4 bases; J trimming: 9 bases; junction bases outside the gene matches: 7. The CDR3 covers 15 residues. Germline values: CDR1 SGHRS, CDR2 YFSETQ.

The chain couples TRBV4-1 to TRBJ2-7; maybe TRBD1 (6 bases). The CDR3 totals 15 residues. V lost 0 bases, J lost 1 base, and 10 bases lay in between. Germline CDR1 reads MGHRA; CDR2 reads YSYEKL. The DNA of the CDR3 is TGCGCCAGCAGCCAAGATATCGACAGGTCCTACGAGCAGTACTTC. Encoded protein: CASSQDIDRSYEQYF.

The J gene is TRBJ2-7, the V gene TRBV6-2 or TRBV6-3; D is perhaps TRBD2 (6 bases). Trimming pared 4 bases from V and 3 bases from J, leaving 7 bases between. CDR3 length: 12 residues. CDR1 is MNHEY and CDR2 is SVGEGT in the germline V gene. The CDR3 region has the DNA TGTGCCAGCAGTTGGAGGGACTACGAGCAGTACTTC. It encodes CASSWRDYEQYF.

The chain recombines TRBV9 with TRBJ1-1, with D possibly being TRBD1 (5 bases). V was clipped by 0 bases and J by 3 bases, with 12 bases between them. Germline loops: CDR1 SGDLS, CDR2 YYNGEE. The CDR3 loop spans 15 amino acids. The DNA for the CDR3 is TGTGCCAGCAGCGTAGATATAAGGGGCGACACTGAAGCTTTCTTT. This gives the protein CASSVDIRGDTEAFF.

CDR3 DNA: TGTGCCAGCAGCGCGGGCACCAATGAGGAAGAGACCCAGTACTTC. It translates to CASSAGTNEEETQYF. V is TRBV5-8 and J is TRBJ2-5; TRBD2 might be the D (5 bases). There are 15 residues in the CDR3. The ends were cut back, 4 bases at V and 3 bases at J, with 16 bases in the middle. Germline CDR1 reads SGHTS; CDR2 reads YDEGEE. The complete variable domain, with remaining parts taken from reference TRBV5-8 and TRBJ2-5, reads EAGVTQSPTHLIKTRGQQATLRCSPISGHTSVYWYQQALGLGLQFLLWYDEGEERNRGNFPPRFSGRQFPNYSSELNVNALELEDSALYLCASSAGTNEEETQYFGPGTRLLVL.

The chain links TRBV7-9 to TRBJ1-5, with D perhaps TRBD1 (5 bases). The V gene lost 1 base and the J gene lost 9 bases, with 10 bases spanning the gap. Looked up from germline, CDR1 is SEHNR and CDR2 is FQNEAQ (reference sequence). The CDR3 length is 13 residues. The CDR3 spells CASSLEGSLPQHF. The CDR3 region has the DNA TGTGCCAGCAGCTTAGAGGGGTCATTGCCCCAGCATTTT.